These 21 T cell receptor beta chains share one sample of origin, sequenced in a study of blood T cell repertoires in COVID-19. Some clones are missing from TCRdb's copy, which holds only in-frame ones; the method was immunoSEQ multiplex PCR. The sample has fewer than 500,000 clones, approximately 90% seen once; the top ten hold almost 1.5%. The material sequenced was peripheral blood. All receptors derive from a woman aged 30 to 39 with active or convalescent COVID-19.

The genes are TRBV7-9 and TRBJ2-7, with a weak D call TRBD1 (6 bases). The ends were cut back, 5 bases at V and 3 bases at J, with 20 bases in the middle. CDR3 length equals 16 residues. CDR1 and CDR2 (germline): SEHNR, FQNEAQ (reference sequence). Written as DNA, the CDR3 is TGTGCCAGCAGCAAACATTTAGGGGGATTGGGCTACGAGCAGTACTTC. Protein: CASSKHLGGLGYEQYF. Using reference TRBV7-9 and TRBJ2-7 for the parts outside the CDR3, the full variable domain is DTGVSQNPRHKITKRGQNVTFRCDPISEHNRLYWYRQTLGQGPEFLTYFQNEAQLEKSRLLSDRFSAERPKGSFSTLEIQRTEQGDSAMYLCASSKHLGGLGYEQYFGPGTRLTVT.

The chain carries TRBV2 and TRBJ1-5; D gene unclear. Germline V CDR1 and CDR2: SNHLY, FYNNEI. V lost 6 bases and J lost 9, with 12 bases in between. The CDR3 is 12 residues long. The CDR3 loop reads CASRPVGVPQHF. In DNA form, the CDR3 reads TGTGCCAGCAGGCCAGTAGGAGTGCCCCAGCATTTT. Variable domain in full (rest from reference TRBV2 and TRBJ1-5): EPEVTQTPSHQVTQMGQEVILRCVPISNHLYFYWYRQILGQKVEFLVSFYNNEISEKSEIFDDQFSVERPDGSNFTLKIRSTKLEDSAMYFCASRPVGVPQHFGDGTRLSIL.

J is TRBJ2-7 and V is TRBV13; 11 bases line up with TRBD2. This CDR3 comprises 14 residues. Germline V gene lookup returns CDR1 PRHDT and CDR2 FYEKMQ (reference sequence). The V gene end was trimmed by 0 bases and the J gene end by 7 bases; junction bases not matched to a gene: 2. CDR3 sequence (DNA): TGTGCCAGCAGCTTAGGTAGCGGGGGGGATGAGCAGTACTTC. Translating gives CASSLGSGGDEQYF. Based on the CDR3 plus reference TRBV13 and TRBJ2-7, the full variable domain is AAGVIQSPRHLIKEKRETATLKCYPIPRHDTVYWYQQGPGQDPQFLISFYEKMQSDKGSIPDRFSAQQFSDYHSELNMSSLELGDSALYFCASSLGSGGDEQYFGPGTRLTVT.

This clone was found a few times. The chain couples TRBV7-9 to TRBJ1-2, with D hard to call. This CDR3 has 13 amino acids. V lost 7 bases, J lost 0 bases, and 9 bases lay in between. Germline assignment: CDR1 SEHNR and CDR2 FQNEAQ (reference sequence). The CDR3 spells CASTPGPNYGYTF. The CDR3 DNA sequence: TGTGCCAGCACGCCGGGTCCTAACTATGGCTACACCTTC.

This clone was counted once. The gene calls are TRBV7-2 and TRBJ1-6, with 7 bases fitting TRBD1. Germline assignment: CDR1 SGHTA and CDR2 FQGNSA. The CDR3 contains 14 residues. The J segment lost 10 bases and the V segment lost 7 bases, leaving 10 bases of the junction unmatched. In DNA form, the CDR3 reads TGTGCCAGCACCCCGTACAGGGGAGTATCACCCCTCCACTTT. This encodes CASTPYRGVSPLHF.

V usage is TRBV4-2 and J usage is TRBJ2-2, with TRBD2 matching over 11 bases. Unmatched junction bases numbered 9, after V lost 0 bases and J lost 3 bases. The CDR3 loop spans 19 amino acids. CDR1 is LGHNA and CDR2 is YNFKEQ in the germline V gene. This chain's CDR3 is CASSQDRLAGGPDTGELFF. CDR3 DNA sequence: TGTGCCAGCAGCCAAGATCGGCTAGCGGGGGGACCGGACACCGGGGAGCTGTTTTTT.

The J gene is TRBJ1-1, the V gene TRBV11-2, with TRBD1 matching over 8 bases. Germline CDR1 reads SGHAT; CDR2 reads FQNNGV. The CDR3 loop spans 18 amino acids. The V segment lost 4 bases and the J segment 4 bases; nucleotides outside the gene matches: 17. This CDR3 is CASSSPHRTGIISTEAFF. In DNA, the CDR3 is TGTGCCAGCAGCTCACCTCATAGGACAGGGATCATCAGCACTGAAGCTTTCTTT. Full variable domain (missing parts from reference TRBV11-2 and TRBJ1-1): EAGVAQSPRYKIIEKRQSVAFWCNPISGHATLYWYQQILGQGPKLLIQFQNNGVVDDSQLPKDRFSAERLKGVDSTLKIQPAKLEDSAVYLCASSSPHRTGIISTEAFFGQGTRLTVV.

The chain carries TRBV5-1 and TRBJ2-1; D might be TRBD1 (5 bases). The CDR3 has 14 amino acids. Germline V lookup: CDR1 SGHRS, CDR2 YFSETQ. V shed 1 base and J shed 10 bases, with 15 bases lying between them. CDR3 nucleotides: TGCGCCAGCAGCTTGATTGGGGCTACCGGAGAGCAGTTCTTC. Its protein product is CASSLIGATGEQFF.

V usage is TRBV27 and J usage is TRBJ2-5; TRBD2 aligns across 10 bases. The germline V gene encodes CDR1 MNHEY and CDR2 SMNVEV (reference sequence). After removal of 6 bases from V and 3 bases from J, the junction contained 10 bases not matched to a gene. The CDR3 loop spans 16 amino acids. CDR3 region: CASSEKSGLAEETQYF. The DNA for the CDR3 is TGTGCCAGCAGCGAAAAATCAGGACTAGCGGAAGAGACCCAGTACTTC.

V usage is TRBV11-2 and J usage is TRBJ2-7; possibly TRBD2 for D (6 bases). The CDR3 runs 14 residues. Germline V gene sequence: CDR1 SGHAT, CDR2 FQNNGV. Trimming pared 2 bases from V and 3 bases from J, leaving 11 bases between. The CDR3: CASSLLLASYEQYF. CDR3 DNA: TGTGCCAGCAGCTTATTACTAGCTAGCTACGAGCAGTACTTC.

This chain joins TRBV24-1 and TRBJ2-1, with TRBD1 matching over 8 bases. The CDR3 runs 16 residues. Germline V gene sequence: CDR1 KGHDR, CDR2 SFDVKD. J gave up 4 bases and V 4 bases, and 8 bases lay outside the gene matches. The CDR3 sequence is CATSDSTGVVYNEQFF. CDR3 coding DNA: TGTGCCACCAGTGACTCGACAGGGGTGGTGTACAATGAGCAGTTCTTC.

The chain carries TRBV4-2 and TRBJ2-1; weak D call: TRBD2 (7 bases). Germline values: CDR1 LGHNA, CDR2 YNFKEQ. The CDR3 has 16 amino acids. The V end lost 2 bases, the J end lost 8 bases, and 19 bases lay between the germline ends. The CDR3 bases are TGTGCCAGCAGCCAACCTGGGGGCGGGAGCTATCATGAGCAGTTCTTC. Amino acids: CASSQPGGGSYHEQFF.

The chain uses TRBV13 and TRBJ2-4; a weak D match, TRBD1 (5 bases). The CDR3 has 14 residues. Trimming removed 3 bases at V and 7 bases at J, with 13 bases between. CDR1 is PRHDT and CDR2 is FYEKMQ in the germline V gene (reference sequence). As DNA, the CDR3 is TGTGCCAGCAGCTTGAAGGGGCTTGGGAACATTCAGTACTTC. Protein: CASSLKGLGNIQYF.

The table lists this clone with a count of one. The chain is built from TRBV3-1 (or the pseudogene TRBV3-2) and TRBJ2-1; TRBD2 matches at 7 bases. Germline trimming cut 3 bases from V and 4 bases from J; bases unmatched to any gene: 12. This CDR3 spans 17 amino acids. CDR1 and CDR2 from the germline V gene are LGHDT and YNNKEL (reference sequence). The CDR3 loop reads CASSQQAGLAVYNEQFF. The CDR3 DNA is TGTGCCAGCAGCCAGCAAGCTGGGCTAGCGGTTTACAATGAGCAGTTCTTC.

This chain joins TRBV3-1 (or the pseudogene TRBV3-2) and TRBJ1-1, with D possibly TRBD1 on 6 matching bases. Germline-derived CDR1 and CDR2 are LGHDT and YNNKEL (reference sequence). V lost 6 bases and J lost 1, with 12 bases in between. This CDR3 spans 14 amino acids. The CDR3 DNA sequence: TGTGCCAGCAGTCGTGGACAGAAGAACACTGAAGCTTTCTTT. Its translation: CASSRGQKNTEAFF.

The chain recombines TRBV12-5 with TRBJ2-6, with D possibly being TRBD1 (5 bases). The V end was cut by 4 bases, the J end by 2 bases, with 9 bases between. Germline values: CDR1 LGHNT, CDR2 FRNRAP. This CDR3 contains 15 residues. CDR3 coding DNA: TGTGCTAGTGGTTCCCCAGGGCCTGGGGCCAACGTCCTGACTTTC. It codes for CASGSPGPGANVLTF.

This chain's CDR3 is CAWSDTGNSPLHF. The DNA of the CDR3 is TGTGCCTGGAGTGATACAGGGAATTCACCCCTCCACTTT. The chain carries TRBV30 and TRBJ1-6; possible D gene TRBD1, 6 bases. The CDR3 is 13 residues long. Germline CDR1 and CDR2: GTSNPN and SVGIG (reference sequence). Trimming cost V 1 base and J 7 bases, with 8 bases left between them.

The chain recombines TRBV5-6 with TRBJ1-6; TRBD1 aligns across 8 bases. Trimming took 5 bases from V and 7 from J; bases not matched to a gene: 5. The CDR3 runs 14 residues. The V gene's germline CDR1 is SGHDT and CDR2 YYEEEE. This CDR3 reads CASRQGAKNSPLHF. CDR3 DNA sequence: TGTGCCAGCAGGCAGGGGGCGAAGAATTCACCCCTCCACTTT.

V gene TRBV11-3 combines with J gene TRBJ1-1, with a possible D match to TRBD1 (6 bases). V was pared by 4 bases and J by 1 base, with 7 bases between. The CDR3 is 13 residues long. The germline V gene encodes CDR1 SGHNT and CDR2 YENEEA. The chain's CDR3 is CASSSQGNTEAFF. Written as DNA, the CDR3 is TGTGCCAGCAGCTCACAGGGGAACACTGAAGCTTTCTTT.

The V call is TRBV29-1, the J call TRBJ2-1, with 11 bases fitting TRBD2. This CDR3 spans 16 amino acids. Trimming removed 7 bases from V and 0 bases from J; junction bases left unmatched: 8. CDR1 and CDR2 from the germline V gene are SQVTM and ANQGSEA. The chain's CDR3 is CSAGGLADHSYNEQFF. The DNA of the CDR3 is TGCAGCGCTGGGGGACTAGCGGACCACTCCTACAATGAGCAGTTCTTC.

CDR3 DNA: TGTGCCAGCCAGAAAAGCTCCTACAATGAGCAGTTCTTC. It specifies CASQKSSYNEQFF. V and J are TRBV9 and TRBJ2-1; D remains ambiguous. The V and J ends lost 7 bases and 0 bases respectively, with 8 bases between them. The CDR3 has 13 amino acids. Germline values: CDR1 SGDLS, CDR2 YYNGEE. The variable domain in full, completed from reference TRBV9 and TRBJ2-1, reads DSGVTQTPKHLITATGQRVTLRCSPRSGDLSVYWYQQSLDQGLQFLIQYYNGEERAKGNILERFSAQQFPDLHSELNLSSLELGDSALYFCASQKSSYNEQFFGPGTRLTVL.